This T cell receptor beta chain was retrieved from a study of CD8+CD57+ T cells in acquired aplastic anemia (dated by TCRdb to the late 2010s). Study-level background: A mean of approximately 3 ug of DNA, ranging from roughly 0.18 to 30 ug, was extracted from sorted CD4+ and CD8+ cells. A CD8+CD57+ expansion meant a frequency higher than the mean frequency seen in healthy subjects. Findings and caveats that apply to the study as a whole: Some 30 CD8+ CDR3 sequences were shared between patients and controls but appeared highly expressed in patients and within their immunodominant clones. Between patients and healthy controls, no significant difference in CD8+ Simpson's diversity was found (P=0.060).

To note about this clonotype: What antigen it recognizes has not been identified. Base qualities are missing; no much larger clone stands one base away.

The germline V gene provides CDR1 ENHRY and CDR2 SYGVKD. Measured from the cysteine to the phenylalanine, the CDR3 is 12 residues long. The sequence is cut down to CDR3 DNA, 36 bases in frame from base 1. Deletion took 6 bases off V and 6 bases off J, with a span of 11 bases between the germline ends. Flow cytometry had shown CD8+CD57+ cell expansion in the patients selected for sequencing. Every patient had a diagnosis of severe acquired aplastic anemia based on International Study of Aplastic Anemia and Agranulocytosis and Camitta criteria. Patients had received no therapy at the time of blood sampling. The study deep-sequenced TCR repertoires of sorted CD4+ and CD8+ blood T cells from severe aplastic anemia patients and healthy subjects. Patients were enrolled under clinicaltrials.gov protocols 00001620, 01623167, 00001397, 00071045, 00081523 and 00961064 in the USA. Ficoll-Paque density gradient centrifugation was used to isolate peripheral blood mononuclear cells. Before DNA extraction, CD4+ and CD8+ T cells were sorted by FACS or by magnetic beads.

Profiling of TCR beta VDJ combinations and CDR3 sequences used genomic DNA as the template. An Illumina HiSeq 2000 was the platform used for TCR repertoire sequencing. As for the original processing: TRBV/TRBJ rearrangement plots, CDR3 size and DJ length profiles, and Simpson's diversity index were used to assess repertoires. The immunodominant clone was defined as the most abundant DNA sequence in deep sequencing data. CDR3 amino acid sequences were screened for sharing across subjects and were compared with published repertoires and the VDJdb database. Through fastp at Q25 and MiXCR, TCRdb rebuilt clones from the public reads, retaining in-frame beta chains. A single entry per CDR3 protein holds the most common genes and DNA from its merged rows. The V and J calls here are based on TCRdb, not the publication. This sample has around 160,000 distinct CDR3 sequences in its table, and less than 60% of those were observed once. Jointly, the top ten make up 2.5% to 3% of the sample.

Recombination linked TRBV10-3 to TRBJ1-2; the D gene assignment is ambiguous. The clonotype comes from a human donor with aplastic anemia. The material sequenced was sorted CD4+, CD8+, or CD8+CD57+ T cells (not recorded which) from PBMCs. The CDR3 protein sequence reads: CAIRGWTDGYTF. The nucleotide sequence reads as follows: TGTGCCATCAGAGGGTGGACGGATGGCTACACCTTC.